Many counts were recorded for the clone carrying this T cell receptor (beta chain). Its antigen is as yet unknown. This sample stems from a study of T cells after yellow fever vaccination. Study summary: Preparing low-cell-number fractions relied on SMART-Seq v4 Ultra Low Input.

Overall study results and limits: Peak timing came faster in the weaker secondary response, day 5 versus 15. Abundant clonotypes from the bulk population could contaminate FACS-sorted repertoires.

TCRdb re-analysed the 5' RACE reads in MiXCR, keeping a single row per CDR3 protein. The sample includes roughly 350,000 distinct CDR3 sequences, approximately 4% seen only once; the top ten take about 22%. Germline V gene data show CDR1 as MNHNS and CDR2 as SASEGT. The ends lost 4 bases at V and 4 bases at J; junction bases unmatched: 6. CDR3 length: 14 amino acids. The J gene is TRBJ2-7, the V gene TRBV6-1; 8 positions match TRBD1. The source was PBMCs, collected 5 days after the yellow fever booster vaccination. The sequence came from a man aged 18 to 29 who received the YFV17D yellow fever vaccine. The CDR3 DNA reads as TGTGCCAGCAGTGTCAGGACAGGGTCTTACGAGCAGTACGTC. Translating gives CASSVRTGSYEQYV.